This T cell receptor (beta chain) was obtained from a study of response to subunit inactivated influenza vaccine. Overall study findings and caveats: The authors put forward the suggestion that each seasonal influenza vaccination may bring in only a limited number of new T cells.

TCRdb recomputed calls from the RT-PCR reads with MiXCR, one row per CDR3 protein. The profile covers approximately 170,000 distinct CDR3 sequences, with around an eighth appearing a single time and approximately 27% taken by the ten largest. As concerns this clonotype: Its antigen remains unknown.

The CDR3 consists of 18 residues. Trimming stripped 1 base from V and 5 bases from J, with 23 bases between. CDR1 and CDR2 from the germline V gene are LGHNA and YNFKEQ. The rearrangement uses TRBV4-2 and TRBJ2-5; no firm D call. The material was CD8+ T cells sorted from PBMCs, obtained around 5 days after vaccination. The receptor comes from a man aged 45 to 65 who received an inactivated influenza vaccine. This chain's CDR3 is CASSQGPRRLSGMETQYF. CDR3 nucleotide sequence: TGTGCCAGCAGCCAAGGCCCCAGACGACTTTCAGGAATGGAGACCCAGTACTTC.